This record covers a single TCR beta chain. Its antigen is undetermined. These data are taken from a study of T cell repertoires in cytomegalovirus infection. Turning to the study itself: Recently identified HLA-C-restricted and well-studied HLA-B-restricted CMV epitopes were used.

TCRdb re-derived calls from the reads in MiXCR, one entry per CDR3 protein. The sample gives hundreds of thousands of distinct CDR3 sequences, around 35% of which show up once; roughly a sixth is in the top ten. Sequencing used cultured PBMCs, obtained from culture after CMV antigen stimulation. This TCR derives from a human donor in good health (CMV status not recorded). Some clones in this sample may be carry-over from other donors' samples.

The CDR3 protein is CASSGPRTASYGYTF. In DNA, the CDR3 is TGTGCCAGTAGTGGGCCCCGGACAGCGAGTTATGGCTACACCTTC. V and J are TRBV19 and TRBJ1-2; possible D gene TRBD1, 6 bases. The germline gives CDR1 LNHDA, CDR2 SQIVND (reference sequence). CDR3 size: 15 residues. V lost 5 bases and J lost 5, with 18 bases in between.